The sequence of this T cell receptor beta chain was determined in a study of blood T cell repertoires in COVID-19. The CDR3 sequence is 14 residues long. Trimming took 8 bases from V and 6 from J; bases not matched to a gene: 10. In germline, CDR1 is MNHEY, CDR2 SVGAGI. Authors' processing steps: Reference gene primer amplification gave estimated nucleated cell counts. Profiling relied on immunoSEQ multiplex PCR, and the TCRdb table lists in-frame clones only, not all of them. V and J calls and clone size are copied from that table; D and trimming were computed from the DNA. This sample has about 91,000 clones, with more than 75% found just once.

The TCR sequence derives from a woman of 80 years or more with active COVID-19. Material for sequencing was peripheral blood. The genes are TRBV6-5 and TRBJ1-5, with 7 bases lining up with TRBD1. CDR3 sequence: CASGPGGKSQPQHF. The CDR3 DNA reads TGTGCCAGCGGTCCAGGGGGGAAGAGTCAGCCCCAGCATTTT.